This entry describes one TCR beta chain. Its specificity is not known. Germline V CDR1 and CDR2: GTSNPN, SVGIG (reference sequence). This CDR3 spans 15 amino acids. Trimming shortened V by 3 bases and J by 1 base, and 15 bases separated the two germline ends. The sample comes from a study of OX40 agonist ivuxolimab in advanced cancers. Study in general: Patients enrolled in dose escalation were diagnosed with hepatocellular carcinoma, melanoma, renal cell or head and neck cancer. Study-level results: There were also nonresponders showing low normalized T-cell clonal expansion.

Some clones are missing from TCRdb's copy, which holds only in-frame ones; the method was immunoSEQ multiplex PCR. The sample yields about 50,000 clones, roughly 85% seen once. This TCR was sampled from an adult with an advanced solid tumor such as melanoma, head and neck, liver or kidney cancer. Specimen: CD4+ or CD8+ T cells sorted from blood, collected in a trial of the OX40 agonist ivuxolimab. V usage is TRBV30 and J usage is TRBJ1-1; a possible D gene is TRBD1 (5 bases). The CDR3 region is CAWRAPDRGNTEAFF. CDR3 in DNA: TGTGCCTGGAGGGCCCCCGATAGGGGGAACACTGAAGCTTTCTTT.